This is a list of T cell receptor beta chains from one sample in a study of blood T cell repertoires in COVID-19. Profiled with immunoSEQ multiplex PCR; TCRdb holds only in-frame clones, not every one. The table records under 300,000 clones, roughly nine tenths of them present only once. The sample comprised peripheral blood. The source of these receptors is a man aged 55 to 70 with acute or convalescent COVID-19. CDR3s leave out the opening cysteine and the closing phenylalanine or tryptophan. Size values are once, few and many counts, or a class for expanded clones, and some rows have none.

CDR3 | size | V | length | J
ASSSSRTGDYGYT | . | TRBV28 | 13 | TRBJ1-2
ASSLPLGGREQF | . | TRBV28 | 12 | TRBJ2-1
ASSPQDSTGELF | . | TRBV7-6 | 12 | TRBJ2-2
ASSQQRQGGSEKLF | . | TRBV4-1 | 14 | TRBJ1-4
AAAEGETQY | . | TRBV10-3 | 9 | TRBJ2-5
ASSDSGSSYNEQF | once | TRBV6-4 | 13 | TRBJ2-1
AIRAGQGGSPLH | once | TRBV10-3 | 12 | TRBJ1-6
ASSQNRERSQPQH | few | TRBV3-1/TRBV3-2 | 13 | TRBJ1-5
ATSRDLLAGGSYEQY | . | TRBV15 | 15 | TRBJ2-7
ATSTGDTEAF | . | TRBV24-1 | 10 | TRBJ1-1
ASSFYWREFGYEQF | . | TRBV11-3 | 14 | TRBJ2-1
ASSQDGGGPIYGYT | . | TRBV4-3 | 14 | TRBJ1-2
ASELAGGNEQF | . | TRBV27 | 11 | TRBJ2-1